This TCR beta chain was sequenced during a study of blood T cells in healthy people across ages. Study-level points and caveats: In the absence of known donor CMV status, changes in expanded clonotypes were possibly confounded. Older age coincided with a roughly linear decline in TCR beta diversity per million T cells.

Points on this clonotype: Its antigen remains unidentified.

Next came a second PCR, run for roughly 7 to 12 cycles, which used a sample-barcoded 5' primer along with a J-beta primer mix. TCRdb processed the 5' RACE reads anew with MiXCR; each CDR3 protein has one entry. The sample includes more than 650,000 distinct CDR3 sequences, about a fifth of them seen just once. Those donating, healthy Caucasian individuals from Russia, were aged roughly 6 to 90. Trimming removed 3 bases at V and 4 bases at J, with 12 bases between. The CDR3 covers 15 residues. Germline values: CDR1 MDHEN, CDR2 SYDVKM. This sequence originates from a man between 65 and 85 years old in good health. Specimen: blood. J is TRBJ1-4 and V is TRBV28, with D perhaps matching TRBD1 (6 bases). The CDR3, as DNA: TGTGCCAGCAGTTTTCAGGACAGCCTTAATGAAAAACTGTTTTTT. Its translation is CASSFQDSLNEKLFF.